Given below is one T cell receptor beta chain in context. Its antigen is as yet unknown. This sample was included in a study of post-analysis software for immune sequencing data. Study at large: Relapsing-remitting, secondary progressive and progressive-relapsing forms made up the multiple sclerosis disease courses.

Findings of the study overall: Comparison with controls showed significantly lower normalized Chao1 diversity in multiple sclerosis patients. Same-batch preparations were strongly co-clustered by F measure. Relative to controls, patients had 4 or 5 TRBV segments at higher frequency, with TRBV5-6, TRBV5-1 and TRBV20-1 among these.

V lost 0 bases to trimming and J lost 5 bases; unmatched junction nucleotides: 6. The length of the CDR3 is 17 residues. CDR1 is SEHNR and CDR2 is FQNEAQ in the germline V gene (reference sequence). Sequencing libraries made from TCR beta cDNA carried unique molecular identifiers. Hundreds of thousands of cDNA molecules came from around 0.96 to 9.9 million T cells. TCRdb fed the PCR reads into MiXCR, producing one record per CDR3 protein. The table lists roughly 580,000 distinct CDR3 sequences, roughly two fifths of them singletons. The sample consisted of blood. This TCR derives from a girl aged 10 to 17 with multiple sclerosis. The rearrangement uses TRBV7-9 and TRBJ2-5, with TRBD2 matching over 13 bases. This CDR3 reads CASSLAGTSGVRETQYF. The CDR3 nucleotides read TGTGCCAGCAGCTTAGCGGGGACTAGCGGGGTCCGCGAGACCCAGTACTTC.